This T cell receptor beta chain was observed in a study of blood T cell repertoires in COVID-19 (TCRdb year 2020). Describing the broader study: Samples from collaborators originated in the United States, Italy and Spain and spanned both the acute and convalescent phases of COVID-19. The samples were drawn from the first 160 participants of the ongoing ImmuneRACE study and from some 1,300 subjects provided by 6 global collaborators. Sample metadata almost always included a de-identified subject ID, COVID-19 status, age in years and sex. The repertoires were made available in a free public database intended to serve as a resource for research on the immune response to SARS-CoV-2. Where available, HLA class I and class II types were taken from metadata supplied by the sample provider and were not determined by assay-based typing. The material from the prospective study consisted of cDNA or gDNA derived from T cells, B-cell-depleted T cells, or PBMCs. Deeply sampled blood TCRbeta repertoires from subjects exposed to, actively infected with, or recovered from COVID-19 were included in the dataset.

A word on this clone: No antigen is known for it. No per-base quality is available; no much larger clone lies one base away.

TCRbeta CDR3 regions were amplified from genomic DNA by means of the immunoSEQ Assay, a bias-controlled multiplex PCR. In the source study's methods: The number of nucleated cells in each sample was estimated from the amplification of reference gene primers within the assay. To quantify the absolute abundance of each unique TCRbeta CDR3 rearrangement, sequence reads were collapsed and filtered. Productive Simpson clonality was computed per sample as the square root of Simpson's diversity index over productive rearrangements. Entries here come from immuneACCESS through TCRdb and include only in-frame sequences with V and J called. Some clones fail to appear in such tables; in the studies checked, an unresolved V gene covers under half of the shortfall, and the cause of the remainder is unknown. V, J and clone size were drawn from that table, and D and trimming were deduced from the DNA. In this sample the table shows about 68,000 clones, 83% of which occur a single time. The ten most abundant clones make up 35% to 50% of the sample.

Paper-wide results and their limitations: The amount of clinical and demographic metadata varied by source and participant and was provided uncurated.

Each collaborating institution followed its own protocols to collect whole blood in K2EDTA tubes. For TCRbeta analysis, collaborators shipped samples in one of three forms: frozen whole blood, isolated PBMCs, or DNA extracted from either of those sample types. V lost 5 bases and J lost 0 bases, and the count of bases not matched to a germline gene is 7. Reading the germline V gene (reference sequence) gives CDR1 MNHNY and CDR2 SVGAGI. Inclusive of the bounding cysteine and phenylalanine, the CDR3 is 15 residues long. Only the CDR3 portion is preserved as DNA: 45 bases, with reading frame beginning at the first base.

Sequencing was done on a sample of peripheral blood. The rearranged segments are TRBV6-6 and TRBJ2-7, with TRBD2 matching 7 junction bases. The sequence was collected from an elderly man with acute or convalescent COVID-19. The sequenced DNA is TGTGCCAGCAGTCGGACTAGGAAGAGCTCCTACGAGCAGTACTTC. Its translation is CASSRTRKSSYEQYF.